This is a list of T cell receptor beta chains from one sample in a study of cytomegalovirus exposure and HLA in healthy donors. Here immunoSEQ multiplex PCR was the method, and the copy in TCRdb shows in-frame clones only, minus some. Altogether some 200,000 clones are present, around 80% being singletons, with the ten largest covering 0.71%. The sample taken for sequencing was PBMCs. All receptors derive from a boy between 2 and 10 years old in good health and CMV-seronegative. Both conserved end residues are part of each CDR3. The D gene is left open where the match is weak. Rows give clone size only sometimes, using once, few, many, or a class for an expanded clone.

J,size,D,V,CDR3,DNA
TRBJ2-5,-,-,TRBV9,CASSSPLGEETQYF,TGTGCCAGCAGTTCACCCCTAGGGGAAGAGACCCAGTACTTC
TRBJ1-4,-,TRBD1,TRBV25-1,CASSERSRGHGNEKLFF,TGTGCCAGCAGTGAAAGGAGTAGGGGGCATGGTAATGAAAAACTGTTTTTT
TRBJ1-2,-,TRBD1,TRBV9,CASSPGQGAYGYTF,TGTGCCAGCAGCCCAGGACAGGGGGCTTATGGCTACACCTTC
TRBJ1-2,-,-,TRBV11-2,CASSLAVGWEHYGYTF,TGTGCCAGCAGCTTAGCCGTAGGGTGGGAGCACTATGGCTACACCTTC
TRBJ1-2,-,TRBD1,TRBV10-3,CAISAPGGRDYGYTF,TGTGCCATCAGTGCCCCAGGGGGCAGAGACTATGGCTACACCTTC
TRBJ2-5,-,TRBD1,TRBV5-4,CASSLAGTVEIQYF,TGTGCCAGCAGCTTGGCCGGGACAGTAGAGATCCAGTACTTC
TRBJ1-1,-,-,TRBV6-5,CASSTTLGGATEAFF,TGTGCCAGCAGTACCACGCTTGGAGGAGCGACTGAAGCTTTCTTT
TRBJ2-6,-,TRBD1,TRBV4-2,CASSQDELTGDLSGANVLTF,TGTGCCAGCAGCCAAGACGAACTAACAGGGGACCTCTCTGGGGCCAACGTCCTGACTTTC
TRBJ1-4,-,-,TRBV30,CAWRRVSNEKLFF,TGTGCCTGGAGGAGGGTATCTAATGAAAAACTGTTTTTT
TRBJ2-3,-,TRBD1,TRBV29-1,CSVWDRGDTQYF,TGCAGCGTTTGGGACAGGGGTGATACGCAGTATTTT
TRBJ1-5,-,-,TRBV7-2,CASSLAEGVLDNFGSQPQHF,TGTGCCAGCAGCTTAGCCGAAGGGGTTTTAGATAACTTCGGGAGTCAGCCCCAGCATTTT
TRBJ2-2,once,TRBD2,TRBV7-2,CASSSPSGGSTGELFF,TGTGCCAGCAGCTCCCCCAGCGGGGGGAGCACCGGGGAGCTGTTTTTT
TRBJ1-3,-,-,TRBV15,CATSAEAGSGNTIYF,TGTGCCACCAGCGCGGAGGCCGGATCTGGAAACACCATATATTTT
TRBJ2-6,-,TRBD1,TRBV5-1,CASSPWDRGNGANVLTF,TGCGCCAGCAGCCCCTGGGACAGGGGGAATGGGGCCAACGTCCTGACTTTC
TRBJ1-5,-,-,TRBV6-1,CASSEMAAISNQPQHF,TGTGCCAGCAGTGAAATGGCAGCGATTAGCAATCAGCCCCAGCATTTT
TRBJ2-7,-,TRBD1,TRBV7-6,CASSLVSGQGAYFEQYF,TGTGCCAGCAGCTTAGTGTCGGGACAGGGGGCTTATTTCGAGCAGTACTTC
TRBJ2-7,-,TRBD1,TRBV19,CASSNGQGRYEQYF,TGTGCCAGTAGTAACGGACAGGGTCGCTACGAGCAGTACTTC
TRBJ1-1,-,-,TRBV30,CAWLTGNINTEAFF,TGTGCCTGGTTGACAGGAAATATTAACACTGAAGCTTTCTTT
TRBJ1-3,-,-,TRBV7-3,CARIPGRGRFGNTIYF,TGTGCCAGGATCCCGGGGCGGGGAAGGTTTGGAAACACCATATATTTT
TRBJ2-5,-,-,TRBV21-1,CASSKEARGIQETQYF,TGTGCCAGCAGCAAAGAGGCCAGGGGAATCCAAGAGACCCAGTACTTC
TRBJ1-3,-,TRBD1,TRBV2,CASSRTGDSGNTIYF,TGTGCCAGCAGTCGGACAGGGGATTCTGGAAACACCATATATTTT